The clone carrying this TCR beta chain was observed a single time. Its matching antigen is unknown. This record comes from a study of cytomegalovirus exposure and HLA in healthy donors. Study-wide results and limits: A list of 150 to 200 TCR beta chains associated with cytomegalovirus was given.

V dropped 4 bases and J dropped 6; count of bases not matched to a gene: 14. Germline loops: CDR1 LNHDA, CDR2 SQIVND (reference sequence). CDR3 size: 17 residues. It was with 60 Vbeta and 13 Jbeta primers that the PCR ran. Assay: immunoSEQ multiplex PCR; the TCRdb copy retains only in-frame clones and omits some. This sample has about 160,000 clones, with 79% found just once. V usage is TRBV19 and J usage is TRBJ1-5, with 8 bases that match TRBD1. Sequenced: PBMCs. The receptor comes from a man aged 50 or older in good health and CMV-seropositive. CDR3: CASSKWGQGARSQPQHF. The CDR3 bases are TGTGCCAGTAGTAAGTGGGGCCAGGGGGCAAGGAGTCAGCCCCAGCATTTT.